The next 2 T cell receptor beta chains were all read from a single sample in a study of blood T cell repertoires in COVID-19. Method: immunoSEQ multiplex PCR; TCRdb's copy keeps in-frame clones and lacks some. The sample holds 300,000 to 350,000 clones, roughly 86% seen once. Sequencing input: PBMCs or T cells enriched from blood (not recorded which). The receptors here all came from a young woman who had recovered from COVID-19.

V is TRBV3-1 (or the pseudogene TRBV3-2) and J is TRBJ1-4; D remains unclear. CDR3 length: 15 amino acids. Trimming cost V 1 base and J 8 bases, with 14 bases left between them. Germline CDR1 LGHDT, CDR2 YNNKEL (reference sequence). The DNA for the CDR3 is TGTGCCAGCAGCCAAGGACCGGGTTGGGAGGAAAAACTGTTTTTT. Its protein product is CASSQGPGWEEKLFF.

The chain is built from TRBV6-2 or TRBV6-3 and TRBJ2-6; 10 bases match TRBD2. The CDR3 covers 17 residues. V gave up 0 bases and J gave up 3 bases; unmatched junction bases: 2. Germline V CDR1 and CDR2: MNHEY, SVGEGT. As DNA, the CDR3 is TGTGCCAGCAGTTACTCGACTAGCGGGTTTGGGGCCAACGTCCTGACTTTC. Protein sequence: CASSYSTSGFGANVLTF.